The present entry profiles one T cell receptor beta chain with its context. The data stem from a study of low-dose radiotherapy and immunotherapy resistance in tumors. The V and J ends lost 5 bases and 5 bases respectively, with 18 bases between them. The CDR3 runs to 15 residues. Germline-derived CDR1 and CDR2 are LNHDA and SQIVND (reference sequence). Both TCRalpha and TCRbeta chains were reverse transcribed with V-gene-specific primers. Amplification, which lasted 20 to 25 PCR cycles, used a constant-region primer and V-primer adapter to amplify TCRs. TCRdb called the reads again in MiXCR, with one record for every CDR3 protein. The table lists around 10,000 distinct CDR3 sequences, 60% to 80% of them singletons.

This rearrangement joins TRBV19 to TRBJ1-2; D perhaps matches TRBD1 (5 bases). The clonotype originates from a human donor with advanced metastatic prostate, ovarian, gallbladder or colorectal cancer (not recorded which). This table probably holds off-target reads from a library built for another chain. CDR3 DNA sequence: TGTGCCAGTAGTGGATCGGGACTTTCTTATTATGGCTACACCTTC. It is translated as CASSGSGLSYYGYTF.